This passage covers 30 T cell receptor beta chains from one sample sequenced in a study of T-cell reconstitution after alpha-beta-depleted transplantation in children. Preparing the TCRbeta library involved the use of unique molecular identifiers. TCRdb redid the calling of the PCR reads with MiXCR, one entry per CDR3 protein. Among about 400,000 distinct CDR3 sequences listed, 10% to 15% were seen once. Source: PBMCs, taken from the stem cell graft. The origin of the receptors is a human donor who donated a stem cell graft to a child with Fanconi anemia.

The table lists this clonotype with many counts. The V call is TRBV10-3, the J call TRBJ2-7, with 7 bases matching TRBD1. V trimming: 2 bases; J trimming: 6 bases; junction bases outside the gene matches: 10. CDR1 is ENHRY, CDR2 SYGVKD, per germline. The CDR3 has 15 amino acids. Here the CDR3 reads CAISEEGGPRVEQYF. The CDR3 DNA reads TGTGCCATCAGTGAGGAAGGGGGCCCGAGGGTCGAGCAGTACTTC.

The chain joins TRBV5-1 to TRBJ1-4; D is perhaps TRBD1 (5 bases). Germline CDR1 is SGHRS and CDR2 is YFSETQ. The CDR3 runs to 15 residues. V lost 4 bases and J lost 3, with 13 bases in between. The CDR3: CASSDPQGSNEKLFF. In DNA, the CDR3 is TGCGCCAGCAGCGACCCGCAGGGATCTAATGAAAAACTGTTTTTT. The full variable domain, in which reference TRBV5-1 and TRBJ1-4 provide the parts outside the CDR3, is KAGVTQTPRYLIKTRGQQVTLSCSPISGHRSVSWYQQTPGQGLQFLFEYFSETQRNKGNFPGRFSGRQFSNSRSEMNVSTLELGDSALYLCASSDPQGSNEKLFFGSGTQLSVL.

The rearrangement uses TRBV19 and TRBJ1-1; 8 bases agree with TRBD1. The CDR3 is 13 residues long. CDR1 and CDR2 (germline): LNHDA, SQIVND (reference sequence). The junction had 10 bases not matched to a gene; V was cut back by 5 bases and J by 11 bases. In DNA form, the CDR3 reads TGTGCCAGTAGTCCCGGACAGGGAGTTGCTGCTTTCTTT. Translating gives CASSPGQGVAAFF.

This chain joins TRBV24-1 and TRBJ2-1; tentatively, D is TRBD2 (7 bases). Trimming stripped 4 bases from V and 7 bases from J, with 13 bases between. Germline V CDR1 and CDR2: KGHDR, SFDVKD. The CDR3 runs to 14 residues. CDR3 nucleotide sequence: TGTGCCACCAGTGAGGCGGGGGCTCAGAATGAGCAGTTCTTC. Translating gives CATSEAGAQNEQFF.

CDR3 in amino acids: CASSQVGDRALGTEAFF. CDR3 DNA sequence: TGTGCCAGCAGCCAAGTTGGGGACAGGGCGCTTGGCACTGAAGCTTTCTTT. The rearrangement joins TRBV14 to TRBJ1-1; TRBD1 matches at 9 bases. CDR1 SGHDN and CDR2 FVKESK come from the germline V gene. Losses at the gene ends were 1 base for V and 4 bases for J; bases not matched to a gene: 10. This CDR3 is 17 amino acids long.

The CDR3 loop reads CASSSAAASPLHF. The CDR3 coding sequence is TGCGCCAGCAGCTCCGCGGCGGCTTCACCCCTCCACTTT. The J gene is TRBJ1-6, the V gene TRBV5-1; no reliable D call. The CDR3 sequence is 13 residues long. CDR1 and CDR2 from the germline V gene are SGHRS and YFSETQ. V was clipped by 3 bases and J by 9 bases, with 10 bases between them.

There are many counts of this clonotype. The chain carries TRBV20-1 and TRBJ1-1, with 8 bases that match TRBD1. In germline, CDR1 is DFQATT, CDR2 SNEGSKA (reference sequence). The CDR3 is 14 amino acids. J lost 1 base, V lost 6 bases, and 7 bases had no gene match. This chain's CDR3 is CSAVDRVGNTEAFF. In DNA form, the CDR3 reads TGCAGTGCCGTGGACAGGGTCGGGAACACTGAAGCTTTCTTT.

J is TRBJ1-2 and V is TRBV2; 10 bases are a match to TRBD1. This CDR3 is 15 amino acids long. V shed 6 bases, J shed 5 bases, and the junction held 9 bases outside the gene matches. CDR1 and CDR2 from the germline V gene are SNHLY and FYNNEI. In nucleotides, the CDR3 is TGTGCCAGCAGGCCGGGACAGGGGTTTCAGTATGGCTACACCTTC. It is translated as CASRPGQGFQYGYTF.

There are a few counts of this clonotype. This CDR3 reads CASSAAPTGGTDTQYF. The CDR3 nucleotides are TGTGCCAGCAGCGCTGCCCCCACAGGGGGAACAGATACGCAGTATTTT. The genes are TRBV9 and TRBJ2-3; 8 positions match TRBD1. The CDR3 has 16 residues. J lost 3 bases, V lost 3 bases, and 9 bases had no gene match. Germline CDR1 SGDLS, CDR2 YYNGEE.

The chain employs TRBV6-5 and TRBJ2-7, with TRBD2 as a possible D gene (6 bases). Between the trimmed V and J ends, which lost 0 bases and 0 bases, there was a span of 6 bases. The CDR3 is 14 amino acids. Germline loops: CDR1 MNHEY, CDR2 SVGAGI. CDR3 loop: CASSYSEGSYEQYV. Here the CDR3 DNA reads TGTGCCAGCAGTTACTCGGAGGGCTCCTACGAGCAGTACGTC.

This sequence joins TRBV2 and TRBJ2-7; 10 bases fit TRBD1. This CDR3 comprises 16 residues. The germline CDR1 and CDR2 sequences are SNHLY and FYNNEI. J lost 3 bases, V lost 4 bases, and 9 bases had no gene match. The CDR3 is CASSAPFRTGGYEQYF. In nucleotides, the CDR3 is TGTGCCAGCAGTGCCCCGTTCCGGACAGGGGGCTACGAGCAGTACTTC.

A few counts support this clonotype. The DNA is left out, because the CDR3 cannot be placed on it with certainty; the CDR3 is given as TCRdb lists it. The CDR3 protein is CASSSSGSPQEDQYF. The genes are TRBV28 and TRBJ2-5; the D call TRBD1 from the table was never checked on the DNA. Germline V gene lookup returns CDR1 MDHEN and CDR2 SYDVKM. The CDR3 has 15 residues if both end residues are counted.

In its sample, this clonotype was seen a few times. The chain couples TRBV5-1 to TRBJ2-5, with 9 bases that match TRBD1. J was trimmed by 4 bases and V by 4 bases; bases with no gene match: 8. The CDR3 extends over 15 amino acids. Germline V gene data show CDR1 as SGHRS and CDR2 as YFSETQ. CDR3 coding DNA: TGCGCCAGCAGCCTGGGACAGGGAGCGGCAGAGACCCAGTACTTC. Translated, it gives CASSLGQGAAETQYF.

This clonotype was seen only a few times. The chain links TRBV4-2 to TRBJ2-7; a possible D gene is TRBD1 (7 bases). Germline loops: CDR1 LGHNA, CDR2 YNFKEQ. V lost 4 bases, J lost 2 bases, and 18 bases lay in between. The CDR3 runs 16 residues. Here the CDR3 reads CASSLLSGRGAYEQYF. The CDR3, as DNA: TGTGCCAGCAGCCTTTTATCGGGCAGGGGGGCCTACGAGCAGTACTTC.

The V call is TRBV18, the J call TRBJ1-1; 7 nucleotides align to TRBD1. Trimming removed 3 bases from V and 0 bases from J; junction bases left unmatched: 10. CDR3 length: 17 residues. CDR1 and CDR2 (germline): KGHSH, LQKENI. CDR3 nucleotide sequence: TGTGCCAGCTCACCCACACAGGGGACCTCCATGAACACTGAAGCTTTCTTT. This translates into CASSPTQGTSMNTEAFF.

This clonotype has a single count. V is TRBV28 and J is TRBJ2-3; maybe TRBD2 (6 bases). Trimming stripped 3 bases from V and 3 bases from J, with 16 bases between. The CDR3 has 16 amino acids. The germline V gene has CDR1 MDHEN and CDR2 SYDVKM. This CDR3 reads CASSFGSGWSTDTQYF. CDR3 DNA sequence: TGTGCCAGCAGTTTCGGGAGCGGGTGGAGTACAGATACGCAGTATTTT.

The V and J genes are TRBV25-1 and TRBJ2-1; 12 nucleotides agree with TRBD2. The CDR3 contains 15 residues. V shed 8 bases, J shed 4 bases, and the junction held 6 bases outside the gene matches. Germline CDR1 MGHDK, CDR2 SYGVNS. For the CDR3, the DNA is TGTGCCAGCGAACTAGCGGGGGGACGATACAATGAGCAGTTCTTC. Its translation is CASELAGGRYNEQFF. Full variable domain (rest looked up from reference TRBV25-1 and TRBJ2-1): EADIYQTPRYLVIGTGKKITLECSQTMGHDKMYWYQQDPGMELHLIHYSYGVNSTEKGDLSSESTVSRIRTEHFPLTLESARPSHTSQYLCASELAGGRYNEQFFGPGTRLTVL.

V usage is TRBV7-2 and J usage is TRBJ1-1; D unresolved. The CDR3 covers 13 residues. Trimming took 3 bases from V and 1 from J, leaving 6 bases between them. Germline CDR1 is SGHTA and CDR2 is FQGNSA. The CDR3 loop reads CASSFPSNTEAFF. The CDR3 nucleotides read TGTGCCAGCAGCTTTCCCTCGAACACTGAAGCTTTCTTT. Drawing the rest from reference TRBV7-2 and TRBJ1-1, the complete variable domain is GAGVSQSPSNKVTEKGKDVELRCDPISGHTALYWYRQSLGQGLEFLIYFQGNSAPDKSGLPSDRFSAERTGGSVSTLTIQRTQQEDSAVYLCASSFPSNTEAFFGQGTRLTVV.

This clonotype was detected a few times. The chain combines TRBV6-1 with TRBJ1-4; perhaps TRBD1 as D (5 bases). V shed 0 bases and J shed 7 bases, with 15 bases lying between them. The CDR3 is made up of 16 amino acids. Germline V gene lookup returns CDR1 MNHNS and CDR2 SASEGT. The CDR3 sequence: CASSEALGLLREKLFF. Written as DNA, the CDR3 is TGTGCCAGCAGTGAAGCGCTGGGACTACTGCGTGAAAAACTGTTTTTT.

The rearrangement uses TRBV6-1 and TRBJ2-7, with D maybe TRBD2 (7 bases). The CDR3 has 14 amino acids. The germline CDR1 and CDR2 sequences are MNHNS and SASEGT. The germline V and J ends were trimmed by 6 bases and 6 bases, with 18 bases remaining between them. DNA for the CDR3: TGTGCCAGCAGCGAGGGGGGGGAAAATGCCGAGCAGTACTTC. This codes for CASSEGGENAEQYF.

This clonotype was seen ten or more times. The chain uses TRBV20-1 and TRBJ2-1; D unclear. The CDR3 spans 11 residues. Germline-derived CDR1 and CDR2 are DFQATT and SNEGSKA (reference sequence). The CDR3 DNA follows: TGCAGCCTAGGGACCTACAATGAGCAGTTCTTC. It translates to CSLGTYNEQFF.

The V call is TRBV20-1, the J call TRBJ1-1; unclear D gene. The germline V and J ends were trimmed by 6 bases and 5 bases, with 13 bases remaining between them. The CDR3 length is 12 residues. CDR1 is DFQATT, CDR2 SNEGSKA, per germline (reference sequence). The CDR3 spells CSASPGTTEAFF. CDR3 coding DNA: TGCAGTGCCTCCCCGGGTACGACTGAAGCTTTCTTT.

V usage is TRBV7-6 and J usage is TRBJ2-1; 7 bases are shared with TRBD2. V trimming: 1 base; J trimming: 4 bases; junction bases outside the gene matches: 10. The CDR3 sequence is 17 residues long. In germline, CDR1 is SGHVS, CDR2 FNYEAQ. The CDR3 DNA follows: TGTGCCAGCAGCTTAGTCATCCCTAGCGGAACTTACAATGAGCAGTTCTTC. It codes for CASSLVIPSGTYNEQFF.

This clonotype was recorded a few times. The chain links TRBV5-6 to TRBJ1-1; perhaps TRBD1 as D (6 bases). V was clipped by 2 bases and J by 8 bases, with 13 bases between them. Germline V lookup: CDR1 SGHDT, CDR2 YYEEEE. The CDR3 spans 13 residues. This chain's CDR3 is CASSLDRSGEAFF. In DNA form, the CDR3 reads TGTGCCAGCAGCTTAGACAGGTCGGGGGAAGCTTTCTTT.

The rearrangement uses TRBV10-2 and TRBJ1-5; 9 bases are a match to TRBD1. The germline CDR1 and CDR2 sequences are WSHSY and SAAADI. The CDR3 has 15 amino acids. Unmatched junction bases numbered 6, after V lost 5 bases and J lost 4 bases. CDR3 loop: CASSWGQGGNQPQHF. The CDR3 DNA is TGCGCCAGCAGTTGGGGACAGGGCGGAAATCAGCCCCAGCATTTT.

The chain joins TRBV6-1 to TRBJ1-1; D call uncertain. Trimming pared 6 bases from V and 7 bases from J, leaving 6 bases between. Germline V gene lookup returns CDR1 MNHNS and CDR2 SASEGT. CDR3 length: 10 amino acids. The CDR3 reads CASRLSEAFF. Written as DNA, the CDR3 is TGTGCCAGCAGACTTAGTGAAGCTTTCTTT.

This clonotype has ten or more counts. This rearrangement joins TRBV11-2 to TRBJ2-5; possible D gene TRBD1, 6 bases. The length of the CDR3 is 14 residues. Germline CDR1 SGHAT, CDR2 FQNNGV. With 3 bases removed from V and 0 bases from J, the gap between germline ends came to 8 bases. As DNA, the CDR3 is TGTGCCAGCAGCTTCGGGACAAACCAAGAGACCCAGTACTTC. The encoded protein is CASSFGTNQETQYF.

The CDR3 DNA sequence: TGTGCCACCAGCAGAGACAGGGTAGGTCAGCCCCAGCATTTT. It yields the protein CATSRDRVGQPQHF. The chain recombines TRBV15 with TRBJ1-5, with D perhaps matching TRBD1 (5 bases). Germline V gene sequence: CDR1 LNHNV, CDR2 YYDKDF (reference sequence). V was clipped by 0 bases and J by 6 bases, with 9 bases between them. This CDR3 comprises 14 residues.

This clonotype was seen many times. The rearrangement uses TRBV5-1 and TRBJ2-3; 7 positions agree with TRBD2. V was clipped by 3 bases and J by 6 bases; unmatched bases: 4. This CDR3 spans 13 amino acids. Per germline, CDR1 SGHRS and CDR2 YFSETQ. The CDR3: CASSSAGADTQYF. The CDR3 nucleotides are TGCGCCAGCAGCTCGGCGGGAGCGGATACGCAGTATTTT.

This clonotype was detected a few times. This sequence joins TRBV5-1 and TRBJ1-6; D is uncertain. With 0 bases removed from V and 7 bases from J, the gap between germline ends came to 8 bases. In germline, CDR1 is SGHRS, CDR2 YFSETQ. This CDR3 contains 14 residues. CDR3 nucleotides: TGCGCCAGCAGCTTGGCAGCTACGAATTCACCCCTCCACTTT. Its protein is CASSLAATNSPLHF.